These 27 T cell receptor beta chains came from one sample sequenced in a study of CD4+ T cells in melanoma. Repertoires were generated with immunoSEQ multiplex PCR, while TCRdb's copy carries only in-frame clones and drops some. The sample includes about 6,700 clones, roughly 66% of them seen just once. Sequencing was performed on cells from a culture (not recorded whether cultured in vitro). Source of these receptors: a human donor with melanoma.

The chain combines TRBV5-4 with TRBJ1-6; D possibly corresponds to TRBD1 (6 bases). CDR3 length equals 16 residues. The germline V gene encodes CDR1 SGHNT and CDR2 YYREEE (reference sequence). Trimming left V 4 bases short and J 0 bases short, with 11 bases between. The CDR3 DNA sequence: TGTGCCAGCAGCGCAGGACAGAGCTCCTATAATTCACCCCTCCACTTT. Translating gives CASSAGQSSYNSPLHF.

This sequence joins TRBV7-2 and TRBJ2-4, with 8 bases matching TRBD1. The CDR3 spans 17 residues. The ends lost 5 bases at V and 1 base at J; junction bases unmatched: 10. CDR1 and CDR2 from the germline V gene are SGHTA and FQGNSA. The CDR3 here is CASSVEQGEWAKNIQYF. The CDR3 bases are TGTGCCAGCAGCGTAGAACAGGGGGAATGGGCCAAAAACATTCAGTACTTC.

This clone was seen only a few times. The chain employs TRBV30 and TRBJ2-7; TRBD1 matches 8 bases. The V gene end was trimmed by 4 bases and the J gene end by 3 bases; junction bases not matched to a gene: 5. The CDR3 loop spans 13 amino acids. Germline V CDR1 and CDR2: GTSNPN, SVGIG (reference sequence). The CDR3: CAWTRQGIYEQYF. DNA of the CDR3: TGTGCCTGGACCCGACAGGGGATCTACGAGCAGTACTTC.

This chain connects TRBV19 to TRBJ2-1; perhaps TRBD2 as D (5 bases). This CDR3 has 15 residues. V dropped 0 bases and J dropped 0 bases, with 6 bases sitting between them. Germline V gene sequence: CDR1 LNHDA, CDR2 SQIVND (reference sequence). Here the CDR3 DNA reads TGTGCCAGTAGTATAGAAGGGAGCTCCTACAATGAGCAGTTCTTC. This encodes CASSIEGSSYNEQFF.

This clone is termed large. The chain has TRBV7-2 and TRBJ1-2; 11 bases line up with TRBD1. The CDR3 is made up of 16 amino acids. CDR1 SGHTA and CDR2 FQGNSA come from the germline V gene. V trimming: 5 bases; J trimming: 1 base; junction bases outside the gene matches: 6. The CDR3 spells CASSKGTGGYNYGYTF. As DNA, the CDR3 is TGTGCCAGCAGCAAAGGGACAGGGGGATATAACTATGGCTACACCTTC.

This clone was counted a few times. The chain recombines TRBV27 with TRBJ2-3; a weak D match, TRBD1 (5 bases). This CDR3 has 13 residues. Germline CDR1 MNHEY, CDR2 SMNVEV (reference sequence). Trimming left V 0 bases short and J 6 bases short, with 7 bases between. This chain's CDR3 is CASSLSGRDTQYF. The DNA of the CDR3 is TGTGCCAGCAGTTTATCGGGGCGCGATACGCAGTATTTT.

This rearrangement joins TRBV5-1 to TRBJ1-1; D may be TRBD1 (5 bases). Germline values: CDR1 SGHRS, CDR2 YFSETQ. V was shortened by 2 bases and J by 1 base, with 9 bases between the two germline ends. The CDR3 contains 14 residues. The CDR3 loop reads CASSFLRGNTEAFF. As DNA, the CDR3 is TGCGCCAGCAGCTTCCTTAGGGGGAACACTGAAGCTTTCTTT. Full variable domain (rest looked up from reference TRBV5-1 and TRBJ1-1): KAGVTQTPRYLIKTRGQQVTLSCSPISGHRSVSWYQQTPGQGLQFLFEYFSETQRNKGNFPGRFSGRQFSNSRSEMNVSTLELGDSALYLCASSFLRGNTEAFFGQGTRLTVV.

CDR3 DNA sequence: TGTGCCAGCTCGTGGGACGATTACAATGGCTACACCTTC. Residues: CASSWDDYNGYTF. The rearrangement joins TRBV18 to TRBJ1-2, with D perhaps TRBD1 (5 bases). V gave up 6 bases and J gave up 6 bases, with 14 bases separating them. Germline values: CDR1 KGHSH, CDR2 LQKENI. This CDR3 comprises 13 residues.

This clone was recorded once. The CDR3 DNA reads TGTGCCAGCAGCCCCCTTTCGGGGCCCCAATACGAGCAGTACTTC. Translated, it gives CASSPLSGPQYEQYF. The V call is TRBV11-2, the J call TRBJ2-7, with D perhaps TRBD1 or TRBD2 (5 bases each). Trimming removed 5 bases at V and 4 bases at J, with 18 bases between. CDR1 is SGHAT and CDR2 is FQNNGV in the germline V gene. The CDR3 spans 15 residues. The full variable domain, in which reference TRBV11-2 and TRBJ2-7 provide the parts outside the CDR3, is EAGVAQSPRYKIIEKRQSVAFWCNPISGHATLYWYQQILGQGPKLLIQFQNNGVVDDSQLPKDRFSAERLKGVDSTLKIQPAKLEDSAVYLCASSPLSGPQYEQYFGPGTRLTVT.

The rearrangement joins TRBV6-6 to TRBJ2-7; no clear D gene. The CDR3 has 16 amino acids. Germline CDR1 is MNHNY and CDR2 is SVGAGI (reference sequence). V gave up 6 bases and J gave up 2 bases, with 20 bases separating them. The DNA of the CDR3 is TGTGCCAGCAGCCTCCAGGCAGCTGACTTAGCCTACGAGCAGTACTTC. Its protein product is CASSLQAADLAYEQYF.

The rearrangement joins TRBV5-8 to TRBJ2-3, with D possibly TRBD1 on 6 matching bases. This CDR3 has 15 residues. The ends were cut back, 2 bases at V and 3 bases at J, with 13 bases in the middle. Germline V gene sequence: CDR1 SGHTS, CDR2 YDEGEE. The CDR3 coding sequence is TGTGCCAGCAGCTTAATCTTGGGGGCGACAGATACGCAGTATTTT. Translation: CASSLILGATDTQYF.

V is TRBV4-3 and J is TRBJ2-1; 10 bases fit TRBD1. The germline V gene encodes CDR1 LGHNA and CDR2 YSLEER. CDR3 length: 17 residues. V shed 2 bases, J shed 6 bases, and the junction held 10 bases outside the gene matches. CDR3 loop: CASSQYYGTGVGNEQFF. CDR3 coding DNA: TGCGCCAGCAGCCAATACTACGGGACAGGGGTTGGCAATGAGCAGTTCTTC.

The chain joins TRBV7-9 to TRBJ2-1; 7 positions match TRBD1. Germline values: CDR1 SEHNR, CDR2 FQNEAQ (reference sequence). Trimming removed 5 bases from V and 7 bases from J; junction bases left unmatched: 11. The CDR3 loop spans 15 amino acids. The CDR3 DNA sequence: TGTGCCAGCAGCGCCTTACAGGGGACAATTAATGAGCAGTTCTTC. Translating gives CASSALQGTINEQFF.

A single count supports this clone. The chain combines TRBV5-5 with TRBJ1-1; TRBD1 is a possible D gene (6 bases). V lost 1 base and J lost 6, with 13 bases in between. Germline V gene data show CDR1 as SGHKS and CDR2 as YYEKEE (reference sequence). This CDR3 has 14 residues. The CDR3 sequence: CASSLNQGRPEAFF. CDR3 DNA sequence: TGTGCCAGCAGCTTGAATCAGGGGCGCCCTGAAGCTTTCTTT.

This clone was observed a few times. The J gene is TRBJ1-5, the V gene TRBV9; 8 nucleotides line up with TRBD1. V was pared by 4 bases and J by 1 base, with 7 bases of the junction left unmatched. The CDR3 is 16 amino acids. Per germline, CDR1 SGDLS and CDR2 YYNGEE. In DNA, the CDR3 is TGTGCCAGCAGCCCCTGGGACAGGCAGAGCAATCAGCCCCAGCATTTT. Translating gives CASSPWDRQSNQPQHF.

CDR3 region: CAWMGQTGELFF. The DNA of the CDR3 is TGTGCCTGGATGGGGCAGACCGGGGAGCTGTTTTTT. This chain uses TRBV30 with TRBJ2-2, with D possibly TRBD1 on 5 matching bases. Germline V gene lookup returns CDR1 GTSNPN and CDR2 SVGIG (reference sequence). V dropped 4 bases and J dropped 5 bases, with 8 bases sitting between them. The CDR3 covers 12 residues.

V gene TRBV4-1 combines with J gene TRBJ1-2, with D tentatively TRBD1 (5 bases). Germline lookup yields CDR1 MGHRA and CDR2 YSYEKL. The ends were cut back, 1 base at V and 1 base at J, with 10 bases in the middle. CDR3 length equals 15 residues. The CDR3 region is CASSQAGFVNYGYTF. CDR3 DNA sequence: TGCGCCAGCAGCCAAGCAGGGTTTGTTAACTATGGCTACACCTTC.

The chain uses TRBV6-5 and TRBJ2-2; 7 bases are a match to TRBD1. Germline-derived CDR1 and CDR2 are MNHEY and SVGAGI. V was clipped by 8 bases and J by 0 bases; unmatched bases: 3. The CDR3 is 14 amino acids. The chain's CDR3 is CASEGAPNTGELFF. CDR3 coding DNA: TGTGCCAGCGAGGGGGCTCCGAACACCGGGGAGCTGTTTTTT.

This chain joins TRBV29-1 and TRBJ2-7; D uncertain. There are 11 residues in the CDR3. The V gene lost 4 bases and the J gene lost 2 bases, with 6 bases spanning the gap. The germline V gene encodes CDR1 SQVTM and CDR2 ANQGSEA. The CDR3 DNA reads TGCAGCGTTGCCACTACCTACGAGCAGTACTTC. Protein: CSVATTYEQYF.

V and J are TRBV4-2 and TRBJ1-2; unclear D gene. The CDR3 sequence is 13 residues long. Germline CDR1 LGHNA, CDR2 YNFKEQ. Trimming pared 3 bases from V and 0 bases from J, leaving 5 bases between. CDR3 in amino acids: CASSHPSNYGYTF. The CDR3 DNA sequence: TGTGCCAGCAGCCATCCATCTAACTATGGCTACACCTTC.

The rearrangement links TRBV11-1 to TRBJ2-3, with no clear D. The germline CDR1 and CDR2 sequences are SGHAT and FQDESV (reference sequence). The CDR3 sequence is 13 residues long. V was clipped by 1 base and J by 2 bases, with 4 bases between them. CDR3 residues: CASSLGVTDTQYF. In DNA form, the CDR3 reads TGTGCCAGCAGCTTAGGGGTCACAGATACGCAGTATTTT.

This clone has more than one count but fewer than ten. The chain has TRBV18 and TRBJ1-1, with D uncertain. Trimming shortened V by 8 bases and J by 1 base, and 14 bases separated the two germline ends. The CDR3 runs to 14 residues. Germline CDR1 and CDR2: KGHSH and LQKENI. This CDR3 reads CASITGKGNTEAFF. In DNA form, the CDR3 reads TGTGCCAGCATCACCGGAAAGGGGAACACTGAAGCTTTCTTT.

J is TRBJ2-5 and V is TRBV5-1, with 12 bases aligning to TRBD1. Unmatched junction bases numbered 4, after V lost 5 bases and J lost 5 bases. Germline assignment: CDR1 SGHRS and CDR2 YFSETQ. The CDR3 has 14 amino acids. The CDR3 DNA follows: TGCGCCAGCAGTAACGGGACAGGGGGCGAGACCCAGTACTTC. This sequence encodes CASSNGTGGETQYF.

This clone appeared a few times. V gene TRBV18 combines with J gene TRBJ1-6; 8 positions match TRBD1. V was pared by 4 bases and J by 7 bases, with 6 bases of the junction left unmatched. This CDR3 has 15 amino acids. Germline V gives CDR1 KGHSH, CDR2 LQKENI. CDR3 sequence: CASSRAGTGNSPLHF. The CDR3, as DNA: TGTGCCAGCTCACGGGCCGGGACAGGCAATTCACCCCTCCACTTT. The whole variable domain, remainder taken from reference TRBV18 and TRBJ1-6, is NAGVMQNPRHLVRRRGQEARLRCSPMKGHSHVYWYRQLPEEGLKFMVYLQKENIIDESGMPKERFSAEFPKEGPSILRIQQVVRGDSAAYFCASSRAGTGNSPLHFGNGTRLTVT.

By share, this clone ranks as medium-sized. The chain carries TRBV3-1 (or the pseudogene TRBV3-2) and TRBJ2-7; D unclear. V shed 4 bases and J shed 2 bases, with 15 bases lying between them. CDR1 and CDR2 (germline): LGHDT, YNNKEL (reference sequence). The CDR3 totals 15 residues. CDR3 loop: CASSPQGRFTYEQYF. In nucleotides, the CDR3 is TGTGCCAGCAGCCCCCAAGGGCGGTTCACCTACGAGCAGTACTTC.

The chain is built from TRBV4-2 and TRBJ2-1; D is unresolved. The length of the CDR3 is 13 residues. Trimming stripped 1 base from V and 6 bases from J, with 7 bases between. In germline, CDR1 is LGHNA, CDR2 YNFKEQ. The CDR3 sequence: CASSQGSPNEQFF. DNA of the CDR3: TGTGCCAGCAGCCAAGGGTCCCCCAATGAGCAGTTCTTC.

The rearrangement joins TRBV18 to TRBJ2-5; TRBD1 might be the D (6 bases). Germline V gene sequence: CDR1 KGHSH, CDR2 LQKENI. Trimming left V 6 bases short and J 2 bases short, with 13 bases between. The CDR3 length is 14 residues. CDR3 region: CASSRQGSQETQYF. In DNA form, the CDR3 reads TGTGCCAGCTCCCGCCAGGGGAGTCAAGAGACCCAGTACTTC. Variable domain in full (rest from reference TRBV18 and TRBJ2-5): NAGVMQNPRHLVRRRGQEARLRCSPMKGHSHVYWYRQLPEEGLKFMVYLQKENIIDESGMPKERFSAEFPKEGPSILRIQQVVRGDSAAYFCASSRQGSQETQYFGPGTRLLVL.